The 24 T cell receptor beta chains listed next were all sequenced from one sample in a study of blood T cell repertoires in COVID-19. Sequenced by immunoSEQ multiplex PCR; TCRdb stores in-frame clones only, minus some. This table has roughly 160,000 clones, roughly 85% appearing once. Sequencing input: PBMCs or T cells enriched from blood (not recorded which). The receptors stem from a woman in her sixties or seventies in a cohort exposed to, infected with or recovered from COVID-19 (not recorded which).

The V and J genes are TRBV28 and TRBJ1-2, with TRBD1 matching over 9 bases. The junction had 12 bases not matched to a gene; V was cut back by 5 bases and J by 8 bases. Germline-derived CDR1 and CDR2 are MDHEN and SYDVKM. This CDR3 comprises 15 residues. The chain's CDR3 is CASSTSGTGKRGYTF. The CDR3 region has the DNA TGTGCCAGCAGTACCTCCGGGACAGGGAAACGGGGCTACACCTTC.

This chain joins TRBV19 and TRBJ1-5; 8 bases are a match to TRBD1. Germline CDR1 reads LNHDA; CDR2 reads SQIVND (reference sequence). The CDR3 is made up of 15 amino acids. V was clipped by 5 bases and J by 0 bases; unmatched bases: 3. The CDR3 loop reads CASSSRGLSNQPQHF. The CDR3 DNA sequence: TGTGCCAGTAGTTCCAGGGGGCTTAGCAATCAGCCCCAGCATTTT.

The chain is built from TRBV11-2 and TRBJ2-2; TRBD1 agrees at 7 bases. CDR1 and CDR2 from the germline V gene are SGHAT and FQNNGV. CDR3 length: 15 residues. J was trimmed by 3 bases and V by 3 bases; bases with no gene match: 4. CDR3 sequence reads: CASSLETGHTGELFF. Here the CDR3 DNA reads TGTGCCAGCAGCTTGGAGACAGGGCACACCGGGGAGCTGTTTTTT. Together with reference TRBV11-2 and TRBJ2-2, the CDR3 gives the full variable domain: EAGVAQSPRYKIIEKRQSVAFWCNPISGHATLYWYQQILGQGPKLLIQFQNNGVVDDSQLPKDRFSAERLKGVDSTLKIQPAKLEDSAVYLCASSLETGHTGELFFGEGSRLTVL.

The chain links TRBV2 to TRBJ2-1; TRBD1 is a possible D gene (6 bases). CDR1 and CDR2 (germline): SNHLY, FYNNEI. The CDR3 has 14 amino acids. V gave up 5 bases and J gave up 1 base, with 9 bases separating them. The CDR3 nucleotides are TGTGCCAGCAGTCAGGGGAGTTCCTACAATGAGCAGTTCTTC. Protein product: CASSQGSSYNEQFF.

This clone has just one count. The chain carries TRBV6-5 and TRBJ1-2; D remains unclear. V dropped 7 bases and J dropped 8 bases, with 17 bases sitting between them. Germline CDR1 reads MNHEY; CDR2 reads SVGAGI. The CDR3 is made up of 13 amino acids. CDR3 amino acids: CASNVPPNRGYTF. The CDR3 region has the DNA TGTGCCAGCAATGTGCCTCCAAATCGGGGCTACACCTTC.

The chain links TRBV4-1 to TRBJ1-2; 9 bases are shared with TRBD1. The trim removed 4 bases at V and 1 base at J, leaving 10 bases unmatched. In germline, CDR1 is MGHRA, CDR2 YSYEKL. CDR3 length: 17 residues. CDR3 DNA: TGCGCCAGCAGCCCCATACAGGGGGCCGGCGTTAACTATGGCTACACCTTC. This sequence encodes CASSPIQGAGVNYGYTF.

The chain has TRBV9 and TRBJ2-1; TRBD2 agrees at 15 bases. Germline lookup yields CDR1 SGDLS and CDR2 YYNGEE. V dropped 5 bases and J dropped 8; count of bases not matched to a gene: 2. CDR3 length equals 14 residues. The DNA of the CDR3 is TGTGCCAGCAGAGGACTAGCGGGAGGGGATGAGCAGTTCTTC. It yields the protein CASRGLAGGDEQFF.

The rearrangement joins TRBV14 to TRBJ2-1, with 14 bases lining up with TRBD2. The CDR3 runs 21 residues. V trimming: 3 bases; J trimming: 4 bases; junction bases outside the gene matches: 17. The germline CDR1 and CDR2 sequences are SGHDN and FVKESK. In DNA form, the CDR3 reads TGTGCCAGCAGCCATACCAACCCCCAAACGGGACTAGCGGGAGAGTACAATGAGCAGTTCTTC. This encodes CASSHTNPQTGLAGEYNEQFF. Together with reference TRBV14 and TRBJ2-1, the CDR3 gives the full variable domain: EAGVTQFPSHSVIEKGQTVTLRCDPISGHDNLYWYRRVMGKEIKFLLHFVKESKQDESGMPNNRFLAERTGGTYSTLKVQPAELEDSGVYFCASSHTNPQTGLAGEYNEQFFGPGTRLTVL.

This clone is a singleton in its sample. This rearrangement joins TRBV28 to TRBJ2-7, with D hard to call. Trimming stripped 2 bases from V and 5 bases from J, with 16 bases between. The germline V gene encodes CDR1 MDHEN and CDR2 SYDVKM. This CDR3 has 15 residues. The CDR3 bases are TGTGCCAGCAGTTTAGGTGCGGTCTCATCCCACGAGCAGTACTTC. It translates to CASSLGAVSSHEQYF.

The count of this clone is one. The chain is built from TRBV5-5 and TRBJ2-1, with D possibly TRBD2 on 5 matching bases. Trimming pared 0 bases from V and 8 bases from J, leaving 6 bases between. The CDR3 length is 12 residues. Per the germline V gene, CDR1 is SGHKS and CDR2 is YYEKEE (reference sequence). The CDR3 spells CASSLVSDEQFF. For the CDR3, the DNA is TGTGCCAGCAGCTTGGTTAGCGATGAGCAGTTCTTC.

The CDR3 sequence is CASSPGVAGTDTQYF. As DNA, the CDR3 is TGCGCCAGCAGCCCTGGGGTAGCGGGGACAGATACGCAGTATTTT. The chain carries TRBV5-1 and TRBJ2-3; 8 bases map to TRBD2. The CDR3 spans 15 residues. The germline V gene encodes CDR1 SGHRS and CDR2 YFSETQ. V was clipped by 4 bases and J by 3 bases; unmatched bases: 7.

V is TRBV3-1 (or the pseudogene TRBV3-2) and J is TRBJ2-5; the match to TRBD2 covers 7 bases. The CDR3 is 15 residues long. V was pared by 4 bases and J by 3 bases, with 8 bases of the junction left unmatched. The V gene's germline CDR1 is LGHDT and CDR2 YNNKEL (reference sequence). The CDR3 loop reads CASSPAGGRKETQYF. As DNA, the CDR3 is TGTGCCAGCAGCCCCGCGGGCGGGAGAAAAGAGACCCAGTACTTC.

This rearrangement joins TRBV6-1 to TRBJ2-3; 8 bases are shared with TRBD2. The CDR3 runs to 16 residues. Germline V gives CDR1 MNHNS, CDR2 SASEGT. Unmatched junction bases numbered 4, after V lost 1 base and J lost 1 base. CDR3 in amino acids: CASSEGAGGGTDTQYF. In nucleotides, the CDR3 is TGTGCCAGCAGTGAAGGGGCGGGAGGAGGCACAGATACGCAGTATTTT.

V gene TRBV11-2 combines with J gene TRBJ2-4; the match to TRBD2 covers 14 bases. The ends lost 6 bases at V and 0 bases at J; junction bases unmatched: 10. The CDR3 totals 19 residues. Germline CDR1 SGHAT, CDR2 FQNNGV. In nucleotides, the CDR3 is TGTGCCAGCAGGGGACTAGCGGGAGAGGGGGAATTAGCCAAAAACATTCAGTACTTC. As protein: CASRGLAGEGELAKNIQYF.

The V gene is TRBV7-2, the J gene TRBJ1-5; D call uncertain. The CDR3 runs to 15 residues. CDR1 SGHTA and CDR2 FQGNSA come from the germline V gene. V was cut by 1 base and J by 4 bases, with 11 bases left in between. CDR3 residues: CASSLGGNLNQPQHF. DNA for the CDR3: TGTGCCAGCAGCTTAGGCGGGAATTTAAATCAGCCCCAGCATTTT.

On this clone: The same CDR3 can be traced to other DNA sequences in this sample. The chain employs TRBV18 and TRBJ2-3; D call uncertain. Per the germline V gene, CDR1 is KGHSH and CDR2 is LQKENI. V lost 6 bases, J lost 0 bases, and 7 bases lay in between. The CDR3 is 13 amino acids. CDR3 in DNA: TGTGCCAGCTCCACCGGGAGCACAGATACGCAGTATTTT. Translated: CASSTGSTDTQYF.

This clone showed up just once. The CDR3 loop is CASRANTEAFF. The CDR3, as DNA: TGTGCCAGCAGGGCGAACACTGAAGCTTTCTTT. The chain carries TRBV2 and TRBJ1-1, with D unresolved. Between the trimmed V and J ends, which lost 6 bases and 1 base, there was a span of 3 bases. The CDR3 spans 11 residues. Germline V gives CDR1 SNHLY, CDR2 FYNNEI.

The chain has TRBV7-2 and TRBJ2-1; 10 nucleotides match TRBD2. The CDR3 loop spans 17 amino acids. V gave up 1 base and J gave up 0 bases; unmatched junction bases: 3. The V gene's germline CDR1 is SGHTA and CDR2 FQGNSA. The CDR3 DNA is TGTGCCAGCAGCTTAGATAGCGGGAGGAGCTCCTACAATGAGCAGTTCTTC. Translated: CASSLDSGRSSYNEQFF.

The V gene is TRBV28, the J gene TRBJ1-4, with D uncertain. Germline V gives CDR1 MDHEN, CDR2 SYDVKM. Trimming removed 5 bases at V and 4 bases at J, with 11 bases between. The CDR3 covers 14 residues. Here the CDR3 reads CASSLERLNEKLFF. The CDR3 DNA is TGTGCCAGCAGTCTCGAACGACTTAATGAAAAACTGTTTTTT.

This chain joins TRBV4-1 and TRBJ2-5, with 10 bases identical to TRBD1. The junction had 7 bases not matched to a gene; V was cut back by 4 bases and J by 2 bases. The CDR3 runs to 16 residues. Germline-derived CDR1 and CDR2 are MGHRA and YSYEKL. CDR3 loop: CASSLAGTGVQETQYF. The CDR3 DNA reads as TGCGCCAGCAGCCTGGCGGGGACAGGGGTACAAGAGACCCAGTACTTC.

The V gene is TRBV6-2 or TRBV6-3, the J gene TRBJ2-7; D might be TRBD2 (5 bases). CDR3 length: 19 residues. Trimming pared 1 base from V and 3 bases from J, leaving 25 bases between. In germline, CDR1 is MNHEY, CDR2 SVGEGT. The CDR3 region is CASSYFWTPGLRANYEQYF. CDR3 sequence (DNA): TGTGCCAGCAGTTACTTTTGGACGCCTGGGTTGAGGGCGAACTACGAGCAGTACTTC.

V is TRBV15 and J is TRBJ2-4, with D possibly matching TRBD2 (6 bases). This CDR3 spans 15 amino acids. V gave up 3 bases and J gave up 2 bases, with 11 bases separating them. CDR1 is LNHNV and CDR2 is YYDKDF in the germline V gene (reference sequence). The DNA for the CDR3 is TGTGCCACCAGCAGGGGGGGTGGGACCAAAAACATTCAGTACTTC. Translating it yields CATSRGGGTKNIQYF.

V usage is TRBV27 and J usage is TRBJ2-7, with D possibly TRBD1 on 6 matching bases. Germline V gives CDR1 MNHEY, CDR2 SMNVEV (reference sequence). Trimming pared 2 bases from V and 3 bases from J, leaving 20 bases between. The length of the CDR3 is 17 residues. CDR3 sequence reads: CASSLRGWGAENYEQYF. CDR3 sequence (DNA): TGTGCCAGCAGTTTAAGGGGGTGGGGAGCTGAGAACTACGAGCAGTACTTC.

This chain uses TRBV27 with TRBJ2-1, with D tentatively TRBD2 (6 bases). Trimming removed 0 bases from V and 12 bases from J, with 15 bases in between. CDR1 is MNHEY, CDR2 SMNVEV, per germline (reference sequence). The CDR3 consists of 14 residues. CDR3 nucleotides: TGTGCCAGCAGTTTATCGCGGGGCACTCCGGGGCAGTTCTTC. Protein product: CASSLSRGTPGQFF.